This passage covers 26 T cell receptor beta chains from one sample sequenced in a study of Ad26.COV2.S vaccination and SARS-CoV-2 variants. The treatment: around 19 received Ad26.COV2.S at low or high dose, single or two shots; about 5 received placebo; per-sample allocation not given. The samples were gathered on day 63 after the first injection of vaccine or placebo. The data were produced by immunoSEQ multiplex PCR, yet TCRdb's version contains in-frame clones alone and is incomplete. This table holds around 350,000 clones, approximately 85% found once. The sample in question was peripheral blood, obtained in a trial of Ad26.COV2.S vaccine versus placebo. These receptors all come from a person between 18 and 65 years old who received the Ad26.COV2.S COVID-19 vaccine or a placebo.

The chain has TRBV7-2 and TRBJ2-7; 9 nucleotides align to TRBD2. Germline loops: CDR1 SGHTA, CDR2 FQGNSA. The CDR3 totals 16 residues. V lost 4 bases, J lost 4 bases, and 11 bases stayed unmatched. The CDR3 nucleotides read TGTGCCAGCAGCTCAGAAAGGGGCGGGAGGGTATACGAGCAGTACTTC. This sequence encodes CASSSERGGRVYEQYF.

The chain links TRBV6-2 or TRBV6-3 to TRBJ2-5, with D tentatively TRBD1 (5 bases). The CDR3 is made up of 15 amino acids. Trimming removed 2 bases from V and 2 bases from J, with 12 bases in between. CDR1 is MNHEY and CDR2 is SVGEGT in the germline V gene. The CDR3 region has the DNA TGTGCCAGCAGTTACCAGACAGAAAGACAAGAGACCCAGTACTTC. Translating it yields CASSYQTERQETQYF.

This clone has a single count. In nucleotides, the CDR3 is TGTGCCAGCAGCTTAGCAGGGGGGGCTTATAGTACGAATGAGCAGTTCTTC. Protein: CASSLAGGAYSTNEQFF. The V call is TRBV7-2, the J call TRBJ2-1; possible D gene TRBD2, 7 bases. CDR1 and CDR2 (germline): SGHTA, FQGNSA. Trimming pared 0 bases from V and 7 bases from J, leaving 19 bases between. The CDR3 contains 17 residues. Supplemented by reference TRBV7-2 and TRBJ2-1, the full variable domain reads GAGVSQSPSNKVTEKGKDVELRCDPISGHTALYWYRQSLGQGLEFLIYFQGNSAPDKSGLPSDRFSAERTGGSVSTLTIQRTQQEDSAVYLCASSLAGGAYSTNEQFFGPGTRLTVL.

V usage is TRBV6-5 and J usage is TRBJ1-2, with D unresolved. Trimming took off 5 bases at V and 0 bases at J, with 7 bases between the two ends. The CDR3 runs 13 residues. Germline CDR1 and CDR2: MNHEY and SVGAGI. In DNA, the CDR3 is TGTGCCAGCAGTACCACAGCTAACTATGGCTACACCTTC. Translating it yields CASSTTANYGYTF.

CDR3 protein: CASSEGQNTGELFF. Here the CDR3 DNA reads TGTGCCAGCAGCGAGGGACAGAACACCGGGGAGCTGTTTTTT. The chain carries TRBV7-9 and TRBJ2-2; D might be TRBD1 (6 bases). The germline gives CDR1 SEHNR, CDR2 FQNEAQ (reference sequence). Trimming pared 5 bases from V and 1 base from J, leaving 8 bases between. The CDR3 has 14 residues.

The chain combines TRBV5-6 with TRBJ2-7, with 9 bases aligning to TRBD1. The CDR3 totals 16 residues. From germline, CDR1 is SGHDT and CDR2 YYEEEE. V trimming: 4 bases; J trimming: 5 bases; junction bases outside the gene matches: 13. CDR3 region: CASSGTYRGRGDEQYF. In DNA, the CDR3 is TGTGCCAGCAGCGGGACGTACAGGGGGCGCGGTGACGAGCAGTACTTC.

The chain links TRBV24-1 to TRBJ2-3, with D hard to call. The ends were cut back, 2 bases at V and 1 base at J, with 3 bases in the middle. The CDR3 has 13 amino acids. The germline V gene encodes CDR1 KGHDR and CDR2 SFDVKD. Written as DNA, the CDR3 is TGTGCCACCAGTGATTATCGCACAGATACGCAGTATTTT. Protein product: CATSDYRTDTQYF.

The chain couples TRBV12-5 to TRBJ2-7; 8 bases fit TRBD1. The V gene's germline CDR1 is LGHNT and CDR2 FRNRAP. This CDR3 region has 16 residues. V dropped 1 base and J dropped 2; count of bases not matched to a gene: 7. The CDR3 nucleotides read TGTGCTAGTGGTTTGGCGACAGGGGCAGCCACCTACGAGCAGTACTTC. Its protein product is CASGLATGAATYEQYF. The variable domain in full, completed from reference TRBV12-5 and TRBJ2-7, reads DARVTQTPRHKVTEMGQEVTMRCQPILGHNTVFWYRQTMMQGLELLAYFRNRAPLDDSGMPKDRFSAEMPDATLATLKIQPSEPRDSAVYFCASGLATGAATYEQYFGPGTRLTVT.

This rearrangement joins TRBV7-2 to TRBJ2-4, with 9 nucleotides matching TRBD1. The CDR3 totals 14 residues. CDR1 SGHTA and CDR2 FQGNSA come from the germline V gene. Losses at the gene ends were 7 bases for V and 1 base for J; bases not matched to a gene: 2. As DNA, the CDR3 is TGTGCCAGCAAGGGACAGGGCGCCAAAAACATTCAGTACTTC. As protein: CASKGQGAKNIQYF.

The chain carries TRBV3-1 (or the pseudogene TRBV3-2) and TRBJ2-7; D is perhaps TRBD2 (5 bases). The V end was cut by 3 bases, the J end by 6 bases, with 12 bases between. CDR3 length: 13 amino acids. The germline V gene has CDR1 LGHDT and CDR2 YNNKEL (reference sequence). The CDR3 protein is CASSHFHEGEQYF. The CDR3, as DNA: TGTGCCAGCAGCCATTTCCACGAGGGCGAGCAGTACTTC.

The chain uses TRBV5-4 and TRBJ2-7; TRBD1 matches 8 bases. The ends lost 4 bases at V and 3 bases at J; junction bases unmatched: 3. Germline CDR1 reads SGHNT; CDR2 reads YYREEE (reference sequence). The CDR3 contains 13 residues. This CDR3 is CASSKDRVYEQYF. CDR3 nucleotides: TGTGCCAGCAGCAAGGACAGGGTCTACGAGCAGTACTTC.

The chain uses TRBV7-6 and TRBJ2-7, with D tentatively TRBD1 (6 bases). Looked up from germline, CDR1 is SGHVS and CDR2 is FNYEAQ. The CDR3 length is 15 residues. Deletions cut 5 bases from V and 0 bases from J, with 14 bases between. The CDR3 nucleotides read TGTGCCAGCAGCGAAACAGGGCCCACCTCCTACGAGCAGTACTTC. Its protein product is CASSETGPTSYEQYF. Together with reference TRBV7-6 and TRBJ2-7, the CDR3 gives the full variable domain: GAGVSQSPRYKVTKRGQDVALRCDPISGHVSLYWYRQALGQGPEFLTYFNYEAQQDKSGLPNDRFSAERPEGSISTLTIQRTEQRDSAMYRCASSETGPTSYEQYFGPGTRLTVT.

J is TRBJ2-7 and V is TRBV2; 7 nucleotides line up with TRBD1. The ends lost 3 bases at V and 5 bases at J; junction bases unmatched: 7. The CDR3 has 14 amino acids. CDR1 is SNHLY and CDR2 is FYNNEI in the germline V gene. DNA of the CDR3: TGTGCCAGCAGTGACGGTCAGGGGGACCACGAGCAGTACTTC. Translation gives CASSDGQGDHEQYF.

V is TRBV11-2 and J is TRBJ1-3; D possibly corresponds to TRBD1 (5 bases). Trimming shortened V by 6 bases and J by 2 bases, and 14 bases separated the two germline ends. The CDR3 has 15 amino acids. Germline CDR1 is SGHAT and CDR2 is FQNNGV. The CDR3 loop reads CASRLWGTTGNTIYF. In DNA, the CDR3 is TGTGCCAGCAGATTATGGGGGACCACTGGAAACACCATATATTTT.

A word on this clone: An end of the junction differs from the germline gene, which may be a read error. The chain couples TRBV6-6 to TRBJ2-7; D is unclear. This CDR3 is built from 11 residues. Germline CDR1 reads MNHNY; CDR2 reads SVGAGI (reference sequence). The CDR3 DNA sequence: TGTGCCAGCAGTTACTCCCACGAGCAGTACTTC. It specifies CASSYSHEQYF.

The J gene is TRBJ1-3, the V gene TRBV18, with a tentative D call TRBD1 (5 bases). With 5 bases removed from V and 2 bases from J, the gap between germline ends came to 16 bases. The CDR3 runs to 16 residues. Germline CDR1 reads KGHSH; CDR2 reads LQKENI. The CDR3 sequence: CASSLQTERTGNTIYF. Here the CDR3 DNA reads TGTGCCAGCTCATTACAGACAGAGCGGACTGGAAACACCATATATTTT.

This clone appeared once. DNA of the CDR3: TGCGCCAGCAGCTTGCAGGGAAGCTCCTACAATGAGCAGTTCTTC. Translating gives CASSLQGSSYNEQFF. The V call is TRBV5-1, the J call TRBJ2-1, with D possibly TRBD1 on 5 matching bases. Germline V gives CDR1 SGHRS, CDR2 YFSETQ. CDR3 length: 15 amino acids. V lost 1 base and J 0 bases, leaving 8 bases between the germline ends.

The chain joins TRBV5-5 to TRBJ1-2; D remains unclear. This CDR3 spans 11 amino acids. Per germline, CDR1 SGHKS and CDR2 YYEKEE (reference sequence). The ends were cut back, 4 bases at V and 9 bases at J, with 10 bases in the middle. The CDR3 here is CASSLGSRYTF. As DNA, the CDR3 is TGTGCCAGCAGCCTGGGATCCCGCTACACCTTC.

This chain joins TRBV7-2 and TRBJ2-7; D not resolved. V lost 4 bases to trimming and J lost 4 bases, with 14 bases between them. The CDR3 length is 14 residues. Germline V gene lookup returns CDR1 SGHTA and CDR2 FQGNSA. The CDR3 loop is CASSSSGGGYEQYF. In DNA, the CDR3 is TGTGCCAGCAGCTCTTCGGGCGGCGGTTACGAGCAGTACTTC.

The V and J genes are TRBV5-1 and TRBJ2-7; TRBD1 might be the D (6 bases). The CDR3 runs to 15 residues. With 0 bases removed from V and 0 bases from J, the gap between germline ends came to 10 bases. Germline assignment: CDR1 SGHRS and CDR2 YFSETQ. The CDR3 region is CASSLGTESSYEQYF. In DNA form, the CDR3 reads TGCGCCAGCAGCTTGGGGACAGAGAGCTCCTACGAGCAGTACTTC.

This clone was detected only once. The chain combines TRBV5-1 with TRBJ2-5; a weak D match, TRBD2 (5 bases). From germline, CDR1 is SGHRS and CDR2 YFSETQ. The CDR3 length is 12 residues. V lost 4 bases, J lost 3 bases, and 7 bases lay in between. CDR3 sequence (DNA): TGCGCCAGCAGCGAGGGAGAAGAGACCCAGTACTTC. Protein product: CASSEGEETQYF.

The chain links TRBV12-5 to TRBJ2-2; 12 bases agree with TRBD2. CDR3 length: 16 residues. V dropped 4 bases and J dropped 2; count of bases not matched to a gene: 2. The germline V gene encodes CDR1 LGHNT and CDR2 FRNRAP. CDR3 sequence: CASGSGLAGNTGELFF. The CDR3 region has the DNA TGTGCTAGTGGTTCGGGACTAGCGGGTAACACCGGGGAGCTGTTTTTT.

This chain uses TRBV7-2 with TRBJ1-2; tentative D call: TRBD1 (5 bases). This CDR3 region has 13 residues. Trimming removed 1 base from V and 8 bases from J, with 11 bases in between. Germline-derived CDR1 and CDR2 are SGHTA and FQGNSA. The CDR3 coding sequence is TGTGCCAGCAGCTTAGAACAGGCCGTGGGCTACACCTTC. This sequence encodes CASSLEQAVGYTF. Together with reference TRBV7-2 and TRBJ1-2, the CDR3 gives the full variable domain: GAGVSQSPSNKVTEKGKDVELRCDPISGHTALYWYRQSLGQGLEFLIYFQGNSAPDKSGLPSDRFSAERTGGSVSTLTIQRTQQEDSAVYLCASSLEQAVGYTFGSGTRLTVV.

In this sample, this clone turned up once. The chain is built from TRBV2 and TRBJ2-1; D remains unclear. The germline V and J ends were trimmed by 5 bases and 0 bases, with 8 bases remaining between them. The length of the CDR3 is 14 residues. Germline V gene sequence: CDR1 SNHLY, CDR2 FYNNEI. In DNA form, the CDR3 reads TGTGCCAGCAGTCTACCTAGCTCCTACAATGAGCAGTTCTTC. It is translated as CASSLPSSYNEQFF.

The chain links TRBV7-9 to TRBJ2-1; 11 nucleotides line up with TRBD2. V was pared by 5 bases and J by 0 bases, with 12 bases of the junction left unmatched. Germline V gene data show CDR1 as SEHNR and CDR2 as FQNEAQ (reference sequence). CDR3 length: 19 residues. As DNA, the CDR3 is TGTGCCAGCAGCCCCAGTAACTTAGCGGGGGGGAGCTCCTACAATGAGCAGTTCTTC. Amino acids: CASSPSNLAGGSSYNEQFF.

The chain links TRBV19 to TRBJ2-1; the D call may be TRBD1 or TRBD2 (5 bases each). The CDR3 has 18 residues. The germline V gene encodes CDR1 LNHDA and CDR2 SQIVND (reference sequence). The V end lost 6 bases, the J end lost 0 bases, and 21 bases lay between the germline ends. CDR3 amino acids: CASSPRGTGMSSYNEQFF. DNA of the CDR3: TGTGCCAGTAGCCCCCGTGGGACGGGCATGAGCTCCTACAATGAGCAGTTCTTC. Supplemented by reference TRBV19 and TRBJ2-1, the full variable domain reads DGGITQSPKYLFRKEGQNVTLSCEQNLNHDAMYWYRQDPGQGLRLIYYSQIVNDFQKGDIAEGYSVSREKKESFPLTVTSAQKNPTAFYLCASSPRGTGMSSYNEQFFGPGTRLTVL.